The rows below give T cell receptor beta chains drawn from one sample of a study of type 1 regulatory T cells. One entry per CDR3 protein results from TCRdb running MiXCR on the reads. This sample has roughly 68,000 distinct CDR3 sequences, with around 63% found just once. No antigen has been identified for these receptors. The specimen was cultured T cells, either the whole culture or a sorted T cell fraction (not recorded which). Receptors originate from a human donor in good health. CDR3s leave out the opening cysteine and the closing phenylalanine or tryptophan.

TRBV20-1	TRBJ2-3	SAREPRSDTQY
TRBV15	TRBJ2-3	ATSTNGLAGLLPKVDTQY
TRBV19	TRBJ1-5	ASSIGILHSSNQPQH
TRBV12-3/TRBV12-4	TRBJ1-2	ASARGVHGYT
TRBV7-8	TRBJ2-7	ASSKGLGSYEQY
TRBV7-8	TRBJ2-2	ASSLKREGTGELF
TRBV7-6	TRBJ1-2	ASSLQGGVEGYS
TRBV20-1	TRBJ1-1	SASPGQGRTEAF
TRBV20-1	TRBJ2-1	SANGGLQTSGPRIYEQF
TRBV9	TRBJ1-1	ASSVVAGLNTEAF
TRBV6-2/TRBV6-3	TRBJ1-5	ASSKTGGPGSNQPQH
TRBV7-8	TRBJ2-6	ASSPRTGRTGANVLT
TRBV5-1	TRBJ2-2	ASSPVTSSSGELF
TRBV7-2	TRBJ1-5	ASSSGGGSNQPQH
TRBV7-9	TRBJ2-7	ASSFGDLTGEQY
TRBV7-2	TRBJ2-7	ASSTGLAGVTSSYEQY
TRBV6-2/TRBV6-3	TRBJ1-1	ASSYAGGTEAF
TRBV2	TRBJ2-1	ASSEQPSGSSYEQF
TRBV7-2	TRBJ2-7	ASSSQDKYYEQY
TRBV20-1	TRBJ2-3	SARDHSGRSTDTLY
TRBV5-1	TRBJ1-4	ASSSDFVGQKLF
TRBV18	TRBJ2-7	ASSPESGPGEQY
TRBV4-1	TRBJ2-5	ASSFPSRRRSQETQY
TRBV24-1	TRBJ2-3	ATSDPSKNTQY
TRBV27	TRBJ2-3	ASSLTGSTDTQY
TRBV4-3	TRBJ2-1	ASSQVAGGEQF
TRBV5-4	TRBJ2-3	ASSLDRGVTDTQY
TRBV5-5	TRBJ1-5	ASSLSGSEPQH
TRBV6-2/TRBV6-3	TRBJ2-2	ASSYPETRELF
TRBV5-4	TRBJ1-1	ASSLMTGGTEAF
TRBV4-1	TRBJ2-7	ASSQDRTGGKN
TRBV28	TRBJ2-7	ASRKSSGSSYEQY
TRBV15	TRBJ2-3	ATSVRNADTQY
TRBV7-2	TRBJ2-7	ASSPRQGMRTYEQY
TRBV5-1	TRBJ2-6	ASSLGPRTGYSGANVLT
TRBV28	TRBJ1-4	ASSPVGGDSEKLF
TRBV29-1	TRBJ2-5	AGGHGETQY
TRBV19	TRBJ2-3	ASSGNNRDRPRDTQY
TRBV20-1	TRBJ2-1	SAAQDHNEQF
TRBV28	TRBJ1-3	ASSLVGLLSGNTIY
TRBV3-1	TRBJ2-7	ASSHERTLYEQY
TRBV9	TRBJ2-7	ASSESGTGWYEQY
TRBV6-5	TRBJ1-1	ASRTGLNTEAF
TRBV12-3/TRBV12-4	TRBJ2-3	ASSFVKTDTQY
TRBV7-9	TRBJ2-7	AFSRGSNTVYEQY
TRBV12-3/TRBV12-4	TRBJ1-2	ASSFGRDYGYT